This T cell receptor beta chain came from a study of CD8 T cells in ankylosing spondylitis (dated by TCRdb to the late 2010s). Regarding the research as a whole: The study profiled T cell receptor beta repertoires in healthy donors and ankylosing spondylitis patients to find disease-linked TCR variants. The whole study cohort included over 85 healthy donors and 20 to 30 ankylosing spondylitis patients. Samples of peripheral blood were taken, and for ankylosing spondylitis patients, synovial fluid was collected as well. Study-wide conclusions, independent of this receptor: Some of the motif variants had been reported before in the synovial fluid and blood of reactive arthritis patients, a finding that suggests common disease-initiation mechanisms. The disease-linked clones showed a CD8+ phenotype and occurred at relatively low frequencies in peripheral blood. Blood from ankylosing spondylitis patients appeared to be characterized by a TCR beta motif composed of under 10 highly homologous amino acid variants. The disease-linked clones were reported as significantly enriched in matched synovial fluid samples from ankylosing spondylitis patients.

Turning to this clonotype: Its antigen has not been determined. Base qualities are missing; no much larger clone stands one base away.

The cysteine opens and the phenylalanine closes a CDR3 of 15 amino acids. Of the read, only the CDR3 DNA is kept; its 45 bases are in frame from base 1. From a lookup of the germline V gene (reference sequence), CDR1 and CDR2 are DFQATT and SNEGSKA. Germline trimming amounts to 6 bases on V and 5 bases on J, with 14 as the count of junction bases outside the gene matches. Sequencing took place on an Illumina HiSeq 2500. Quantitative 5'-RACE with molecular barcodes was used to prepare TCR beta libraries. As for the original processing: A new computational method based on a probabilistic model of VDJ rearrangement was used to identify disease-linked TCR variants. TCRdb reprocessed the public reads (quality trimming at Q25 with fastp, clone calling with MiXCR) and kept in-frame beta chains. Each entry merges the rows of one CDR3 protein and shows their most common DNA and genes. What appears here as the V and J calls and clone size reflects TCRdb's work, not the paper's. This sample comprises some 290,000 distinct CDR3 sequences, 15% to 25% of them detected only once. The ten largest clones capture roughly 7.4% of the sample.

The origin of this receptor is a male donor with ankylosing spondylitis or in good health (not recorded which). Sequencing was carried out using blood, either unsorted or a sorted T cell fraction (not recorded which). The V gene is TRBV20-1 and the J gene is TRBJ2-5, with 8 middle bases fitting TRBD1. This receptor carries the CDR3 CSAGSWTGSHETQYF. The nucleotide sequence reads TGCAGTGCCGGATCCTGGACAGGGTCCCATGAGACCCAGTACTTC.